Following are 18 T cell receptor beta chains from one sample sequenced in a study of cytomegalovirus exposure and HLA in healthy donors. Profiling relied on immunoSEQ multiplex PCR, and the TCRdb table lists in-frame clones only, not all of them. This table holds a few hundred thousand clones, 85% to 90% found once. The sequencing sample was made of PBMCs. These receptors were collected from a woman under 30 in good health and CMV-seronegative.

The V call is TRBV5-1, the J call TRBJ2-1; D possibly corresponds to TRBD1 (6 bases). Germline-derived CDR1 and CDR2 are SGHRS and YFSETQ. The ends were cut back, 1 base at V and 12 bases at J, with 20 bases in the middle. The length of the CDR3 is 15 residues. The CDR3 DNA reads TGCGCCAGCAGCTTGTCAGGGGCGAGGGAAGGGCGGCAGTTCTTC. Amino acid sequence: CASSLSGAREGRQFF.

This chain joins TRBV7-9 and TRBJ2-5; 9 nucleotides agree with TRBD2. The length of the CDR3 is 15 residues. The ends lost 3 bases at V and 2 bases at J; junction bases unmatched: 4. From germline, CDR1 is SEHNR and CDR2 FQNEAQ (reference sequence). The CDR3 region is CASSFSGGPQETQYF. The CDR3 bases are TGTGCCAGCAGCTTTAGCGGGGGCCCTCAAGAGACCCAGTACTTC.

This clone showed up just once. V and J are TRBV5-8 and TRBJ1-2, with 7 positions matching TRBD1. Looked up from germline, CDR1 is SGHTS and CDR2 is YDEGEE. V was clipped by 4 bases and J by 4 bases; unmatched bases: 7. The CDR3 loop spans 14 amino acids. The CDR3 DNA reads TGTGCCAGCAGCCCTGGGACAGAGTTCTATGGCTACACCTTC. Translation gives CASSPGTEFYGYTF.

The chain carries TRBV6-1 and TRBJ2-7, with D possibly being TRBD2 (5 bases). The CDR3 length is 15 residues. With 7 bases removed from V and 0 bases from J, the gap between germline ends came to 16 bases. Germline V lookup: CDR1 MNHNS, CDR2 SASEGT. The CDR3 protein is CASTGGGGSSYEQYV. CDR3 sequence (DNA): TGTGCCAGCACCGGAGGAGGTGGCAGCTCCTACGAGCAGTACGTC.

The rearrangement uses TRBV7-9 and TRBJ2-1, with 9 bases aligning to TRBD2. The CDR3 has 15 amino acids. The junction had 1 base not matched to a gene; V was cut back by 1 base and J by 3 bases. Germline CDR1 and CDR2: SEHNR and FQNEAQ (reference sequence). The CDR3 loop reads CASSLVSGGYNEQFF. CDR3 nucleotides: TGTGCCAGCAGCTTAGTTAGCGGGGGCTACAATGAGCAGTTCTTC. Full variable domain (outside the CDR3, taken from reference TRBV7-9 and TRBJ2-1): DTGVSQNPRHKITKRGQNVTFRCDPISEHNRLYWYRQTLGQGPEFLTYFQNEAQLEKSRLLSDRFSAERPKGSFSTLEIQRTEQGDSAMYLCASSLVSGGYNEQFFGPGTRLTVL.

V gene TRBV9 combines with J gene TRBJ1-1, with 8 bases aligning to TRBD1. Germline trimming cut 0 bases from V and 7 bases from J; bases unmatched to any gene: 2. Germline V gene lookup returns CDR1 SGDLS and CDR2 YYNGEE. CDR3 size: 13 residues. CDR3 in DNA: TGTGCCAGCAGCGTAGAACAGGGGGGTGAAGCTTTCTTT. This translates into CASSVEQGGEAFF.

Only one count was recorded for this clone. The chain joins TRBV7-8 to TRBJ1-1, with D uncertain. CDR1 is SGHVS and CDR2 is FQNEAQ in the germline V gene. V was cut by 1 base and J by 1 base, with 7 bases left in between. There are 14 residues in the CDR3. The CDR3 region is CASSLVEGNTEAFF. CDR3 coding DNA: TGTGCCAGCAGCTTAGTCGAGGGGAACACTGAAGCTTTCTTT.

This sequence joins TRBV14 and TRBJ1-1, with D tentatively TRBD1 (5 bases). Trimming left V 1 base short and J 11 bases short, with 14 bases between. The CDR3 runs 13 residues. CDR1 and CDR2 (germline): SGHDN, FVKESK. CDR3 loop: CASSQAPGPKAFF. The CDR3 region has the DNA TGTGCCAGCAGCCAAGCCCCAGGGCCCAAGGCTTTCTTT.

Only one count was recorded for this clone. The CDR3 reads CASSQGQGDQPQHF. CDR3 DNA sequence: TGTGCCAGCAGCCAAGGACAGGGGGATCAGCCCCAGCATTTT. The chain recombines TRBV5-6 with TRBJ1-5; 10 positions agree with TRBD1. V was clipped by 4 bases and J by 5 bases; unmatched bases: 3. The CDR3 length is 14 residues. CDR1 is SGHDT, CDR2 YYEEEE, per germline. The whole variable domain, filled in from reference TRBV5-6 and TRBJ1-5, reads DAGVTQSPTHLIKTRGQQVTLRCSPKSGHDTVSWYQQALGQGPQFIFQYYEEEERQRGNFPDRFSGHQFPNYSSELNVNALLLGDSALYLCASSQGQGDQPQHFGDGTRLSIL.

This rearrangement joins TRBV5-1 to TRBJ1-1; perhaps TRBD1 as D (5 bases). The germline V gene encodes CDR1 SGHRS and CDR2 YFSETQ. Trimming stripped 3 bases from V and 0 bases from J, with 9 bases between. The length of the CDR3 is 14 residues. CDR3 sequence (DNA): TGCGCCAGCAGCTATCAGGGCCTGAACACTGAAGCTTTCTTT. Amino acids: CASSYQGLNTEAFF.

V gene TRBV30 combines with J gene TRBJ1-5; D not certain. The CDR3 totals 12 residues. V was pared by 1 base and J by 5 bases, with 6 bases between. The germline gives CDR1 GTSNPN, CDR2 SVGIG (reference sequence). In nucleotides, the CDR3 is TGTGCCTGGAGTGACAGACATCAGCCCCAGCATTTT. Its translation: CAWSDRHQPQHF.

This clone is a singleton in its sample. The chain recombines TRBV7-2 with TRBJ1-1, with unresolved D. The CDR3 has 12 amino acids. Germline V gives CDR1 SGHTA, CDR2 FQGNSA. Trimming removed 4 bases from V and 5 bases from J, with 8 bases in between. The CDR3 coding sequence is TGTGCCAGCAGCTCCCTATGGACTGAAGCTTTCTTT. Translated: CASSSLWTEAFF.

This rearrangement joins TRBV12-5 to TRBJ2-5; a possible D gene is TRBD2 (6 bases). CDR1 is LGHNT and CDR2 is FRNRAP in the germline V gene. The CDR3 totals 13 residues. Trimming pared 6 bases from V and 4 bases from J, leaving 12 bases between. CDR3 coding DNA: TGTGCTAGTGGGGGGGGACGAGGAGAGACCCAGTACTTC. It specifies CASGGGRGETQYF.

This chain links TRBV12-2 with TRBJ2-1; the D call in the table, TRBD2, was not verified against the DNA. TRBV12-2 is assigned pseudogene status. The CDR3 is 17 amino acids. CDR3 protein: CASRLAHRGGLGNEQFF. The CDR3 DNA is TGTGCAAGTCGCTTAGCTCATAGGGGGGGCCTTGGGAATGAGCAGTTCTTC.

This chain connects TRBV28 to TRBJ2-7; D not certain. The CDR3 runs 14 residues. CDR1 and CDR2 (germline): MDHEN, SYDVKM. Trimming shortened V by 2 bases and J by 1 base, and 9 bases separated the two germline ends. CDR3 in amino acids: CASSLTTESYEQYV. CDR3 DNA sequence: TGTGCCAGCAGTTTAACAACAGAGTCCTACGAGCAGTACGTC.

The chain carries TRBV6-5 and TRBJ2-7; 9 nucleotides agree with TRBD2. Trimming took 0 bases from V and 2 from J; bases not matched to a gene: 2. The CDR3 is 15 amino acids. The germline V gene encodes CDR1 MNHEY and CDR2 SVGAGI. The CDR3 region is CASSYSTSGPYEQYV. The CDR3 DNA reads TGTGCCAGCAGTTACTCGACTAGCGGACCCTACGAGCAGTACGTC.

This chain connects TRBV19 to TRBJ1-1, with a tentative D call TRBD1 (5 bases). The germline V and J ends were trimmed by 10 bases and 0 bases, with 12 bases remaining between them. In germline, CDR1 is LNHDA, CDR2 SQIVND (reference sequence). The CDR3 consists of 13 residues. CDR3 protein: CATSAGLNTEAFF. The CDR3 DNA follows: TGTGCCACCTCAGCGGGGCTGAACACTGAAGCTTTCTTT.

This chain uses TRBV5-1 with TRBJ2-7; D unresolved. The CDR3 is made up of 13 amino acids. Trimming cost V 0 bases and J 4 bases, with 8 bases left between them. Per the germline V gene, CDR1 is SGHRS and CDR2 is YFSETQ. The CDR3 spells CASSLVRNYEQYV. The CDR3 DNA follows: TGCGCCAGCAGCTTGGTCAGGAATTACGAGCAGTACGTC.